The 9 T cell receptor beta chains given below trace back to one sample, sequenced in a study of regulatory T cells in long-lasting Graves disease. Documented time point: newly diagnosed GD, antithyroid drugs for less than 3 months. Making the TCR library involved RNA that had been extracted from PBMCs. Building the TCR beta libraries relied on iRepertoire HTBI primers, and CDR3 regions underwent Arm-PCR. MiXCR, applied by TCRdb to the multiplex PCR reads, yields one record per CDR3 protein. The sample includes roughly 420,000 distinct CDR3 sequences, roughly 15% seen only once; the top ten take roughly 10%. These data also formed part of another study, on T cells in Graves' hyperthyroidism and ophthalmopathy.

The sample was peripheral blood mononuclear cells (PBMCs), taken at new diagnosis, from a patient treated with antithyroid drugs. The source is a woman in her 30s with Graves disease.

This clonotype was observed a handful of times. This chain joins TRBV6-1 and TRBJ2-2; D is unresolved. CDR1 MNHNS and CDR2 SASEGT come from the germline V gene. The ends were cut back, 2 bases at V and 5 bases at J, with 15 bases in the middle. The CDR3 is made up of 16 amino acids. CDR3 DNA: TGTGCCAGCAGTGAATATATGGGGTTGCGGACCGGGGAGCTGTTTTTT. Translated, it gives CASSEYMGLRTGELFF.

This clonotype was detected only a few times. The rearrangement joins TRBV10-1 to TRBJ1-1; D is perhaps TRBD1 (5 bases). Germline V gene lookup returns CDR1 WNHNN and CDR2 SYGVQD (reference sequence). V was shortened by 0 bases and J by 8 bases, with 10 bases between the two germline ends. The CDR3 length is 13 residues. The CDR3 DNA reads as TGCGCCAGCAGTGAGTCGCGGGGGGGAGAAGCTTTCTTT. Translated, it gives CASSESRGGEAFF.

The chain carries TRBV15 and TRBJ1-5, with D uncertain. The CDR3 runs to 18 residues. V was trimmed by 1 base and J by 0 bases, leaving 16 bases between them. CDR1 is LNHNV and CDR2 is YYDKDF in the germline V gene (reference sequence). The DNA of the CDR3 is TGTGCCACCAGCAGAGTCAGGCCAGGAGGAGATAGCAATCAGCCCCAGCATTTT. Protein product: CATSRVRPGGDSNQPQHF.

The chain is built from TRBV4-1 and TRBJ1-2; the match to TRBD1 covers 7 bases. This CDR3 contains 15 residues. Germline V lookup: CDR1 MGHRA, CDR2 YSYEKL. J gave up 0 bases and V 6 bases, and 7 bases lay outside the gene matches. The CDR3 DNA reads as TGCGCCAGCAGAGTTCCGGGACAGACTAACTATGGCTACACCTTC. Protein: CASRVPGQTNYGYTF.

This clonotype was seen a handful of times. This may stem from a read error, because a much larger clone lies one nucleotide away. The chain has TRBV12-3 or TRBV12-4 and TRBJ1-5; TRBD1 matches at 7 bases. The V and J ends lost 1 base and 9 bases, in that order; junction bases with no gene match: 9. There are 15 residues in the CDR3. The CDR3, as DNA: TGTGCCAGCAGTTTAGGCAGGGACAGTTATCGGCCCCAGCATTTT. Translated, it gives CASSLGRDSYRPQHF.

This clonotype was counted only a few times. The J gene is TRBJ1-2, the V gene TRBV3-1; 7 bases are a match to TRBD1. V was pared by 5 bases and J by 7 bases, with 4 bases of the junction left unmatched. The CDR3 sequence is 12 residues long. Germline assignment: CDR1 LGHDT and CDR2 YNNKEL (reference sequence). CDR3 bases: TGTGCCAGCAGCACCAGACAGGGTGGCTACACCTTC. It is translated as CASSTRQGGYTF.

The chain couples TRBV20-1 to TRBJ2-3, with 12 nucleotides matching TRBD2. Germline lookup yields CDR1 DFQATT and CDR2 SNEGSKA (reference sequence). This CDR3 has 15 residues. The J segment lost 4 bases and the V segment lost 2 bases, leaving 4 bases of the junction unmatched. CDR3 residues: CSARKSSGRADTQYF. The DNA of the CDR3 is TGCAGTGCTAGAAAGTCTAGCGGGAGGGCAGATACGCAGTATTTT.

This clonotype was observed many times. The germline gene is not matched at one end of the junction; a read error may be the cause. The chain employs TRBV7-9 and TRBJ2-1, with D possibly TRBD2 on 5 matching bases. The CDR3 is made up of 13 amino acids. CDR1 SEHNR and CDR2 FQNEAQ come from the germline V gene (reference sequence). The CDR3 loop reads CASSPDSDNEQFF. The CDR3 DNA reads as TGTGCCAGCAGTCCGGACTCCGACAATGAGCAGTTCTTC.

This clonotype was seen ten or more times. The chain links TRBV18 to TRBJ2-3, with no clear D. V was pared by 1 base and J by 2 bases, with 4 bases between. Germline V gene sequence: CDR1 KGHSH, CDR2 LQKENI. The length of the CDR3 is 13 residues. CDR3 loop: CASSPQNTDTQYF. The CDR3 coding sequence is TGTGCCAGCTCACCACAAAACACAGATACGCAGTATTTT. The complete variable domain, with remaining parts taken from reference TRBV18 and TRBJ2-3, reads NAGVMQNPRHLVRRRGQEARLRCSPMKGHSHVYWYRQLPEEGLKFMVYLQKENIIDESGMPKERFSAEFPKEGPSILRIQQVVRGDSAAYFCASSPQNTDTQYFGPGTRLTVL.